Listed here are 5 T cell receptor beta chains from one sample, sequenced in a study of blood T cell repertoires in COVID-19. The data were produced by immunoSEQ multiplex PCR, yet TCRdb's version contains in-frame clones alone and is incomplete. Here the sample spans hundreds of thousands of clones, under 95% being singletons. Sequencing input: peripheral blood. Receptor source: a woman younger than 35 who had recovered from COVID-19.

The CDR3 bases are TGTGCCAGCTCACCTAGGGAGAGGAAGTCGTCGGACTATGGCTACACCTTC. Translating gives CASSPRERKSSDYGYTF. This chain joins TRBV18 and TRBJ1-2; D remains ambiguous. Between the trimmed V and J ends, which lost 3 bases and 3 bases, there was a span of 20 bases. The CDR3 length is 17 residues. Germline values: CDR1 KGHSH, CDR2 LQKENI.

This clone came up once. The chain employs TRBV18 and TRBJ1-1; 8 bases are shared with TRBD1. The ends lost 2 bases at V and 3 bases at J; junction bases unmatched: 8. This CDR3 is 16 amino acids long. CDR1 and CDR2 (germline): KGHSH, LQKENI. In nucleotides, the CDR3 is TGTGCCAGCTCACCAAGACCGGACAGGGTGGACACTGAAGCTTTCTTT. It codes for CASSPRPDRVDTEAFF.

This clone turned up a few times. This chain joins TRBV4-1 and TRBJ2-2; possible D gene TRBD2, 5 bases. Germline V gives CDR1 MGHRA, CDR2 YSYEKL. CDR3 size: 15 residues. V was clipped by 5 bases and J by 3 bases, with 13 bases between them. The CDR3 nucleotides read TGCGCCAGCAGCGCAGAGGGCGTGGACACCGGGGAGCTGTTTTTT. This sequence encodes CASSAEGVDTGELFF.

V usage is TRBV30 and J usage is TRBJ2-7, with 12 nucleotides matching TRBD2. The CDR3 covers 16 residues. With 2 bases clipped from V and 4 bases from J, the junction kept 9 bases outside the gene matches. The germline gives CDR1 GTSNPN, CDR2 SVGIG (reference sequence). The DNA of the CDR3 is TGTGCCTGGAGTCCCCACGGACTAGCGGGACTTTACGAGCAGTACGTC. Its translation is CAWSPHGLAGLYEQYV.

The chain is built from TRBV6-6 and TRBJ1-5; no clear D. The germline CDR1 and CDR2 sequences are MNHNY and SVGAGI (reference sequence). The CDR3 covers 15 residues. V dropped 3 bases and J dropped 0 bases, with 9 bases sitting between them. CDR3 bases: TGTGCCAGCAGTTATGGCGGATATAGCAATCAGCCCCAGCATTTT. This translates into CASSYGGYSNQPQHF.